This is a list of T cell receptor beta chains from one sample in a study of T-cell reconstitution after alpha-beta-depleted transplantation in children. TCRdb called the PCR reads again in MiXCR, with one record for every CDR3 protein. The sample lists more than 40,000 distinct CDR3 sequences, about 47% occurring once. The sample in question was peripheral blood, obtained before TCRalphabeta/CD19-depleted stem cell transplant. These receptors all come from a boy younger than two with SCID, due to receive a stem cell transplant. Both conserved end residues are part of each CDR3. Fields, in order: J gene, clone size, V gene, D gene, CDR3 protein, CDR3 DNA. The D gene is left open where the match is weak. Clone size is given for some rows only: seen once, a few or many times, or a class if the clone is expanded.

>TRBJ2-7|few|TRBV20-1|NA
CSVEIASYEQYF
TGCAGTGTTGAGATAGCATCCTACGAGCAGTACTTC
>TRBJ2-7|few|TRBV10-3|TRBD2
CAIKSGDSYEQYF
TGTGCCATCAAAAGCGGGGATAGCTACGAGCAGTACTTC
>TRBJ2-1|NA|TRBV7-6|NA
CASSAGTSSSYNEQFF
TGTGCCAGCAGCGCCGGGACTTCCAGCTCCTACAATGAGCAGTTCTTC
>TRBJ2-3|NA|TRBV4-2|TRBD2
CASLLAGGTDTQYF
TGTGCCAGCCTACTAGCGGGGGGCACAGATACGCAGTATTTT
>TRBJ1-2|NA|TRBV4-1|NA
CASSPPARGRGYTF
TGCGCCAGCAGCCCCCCGGCGAGGGGACGTGGCTACACCTTC
>TRBJ2-5|NA|TRBV9|NA
CASSVAGRETQYF
TGTGCCAGCAGCGTAGCTGGGCGGGAGACCCAGTACTTC
>TRBJ2-1|few|TRBV2|TRBD2
CASRERGPYNEQFF
TGTGCCAGCAGGGAGCGGGGTCCCTACAATGAGCAGTTCTTC
>TRBJ2-1|NA|TRBV6-4|TRBD2
CASSDTSGGPNEQFF
TGTGCCAGCAGCGACACTAGCGGGGGGCCGAATGAGCAGTTCTTC
>TRBJ1-2|NA|TRBV28|NA
CASSLQGNYGYTF
TGTGCCAGCAGTTTACAGGGGAACTATGGCTACACCTTC
>TRBJ2-2|once|TRBV5-1|TRBD1
CASSLVLDRGLTGELFF
TGCGCCAGCAGCTTGGTACTGGACAGGGGGCTCACCGGGGAGCTGTTTTTT
>TRBJ2-5|NA|TRBV20-1|NA
CSASGGDETQYF
TGCAGTGCTAGTGGAGGGGATGAGACCCAGTACTTC
>TRBJ2-7|few|TRBV7-2|NA
CASSPSPTFDEQYF
TGTGCCAGCAGCCCCAGTCCGACGTTTGACGAGCAGTACTTC
>TRBJ2-3|few|TRBV7-6|NA
CASQPLSGATDTQYF
TGTGCCAGTCAACCCCTAAGCGGAGCCACAGATACGCAGTATTTT
>TRBJ2-3|few|TRBV9|TRBD2
CASSPRGLAATDTQYF
TGTGCCAGCAGCCCCCGCGGACTAGCGGCCACAGATACGCAGTATTTT
>TRBJ2-3|NA|TRBV12-3/TRBV12-4|NA
CASSVGQTDTQYF
TGTGCCAGCAGTGTAGGACAGACAGATACGCAGTATTTT
>TRBJ2-2|NA|TRBV13|NA
CASSLAAGRGGELFF
TGTGCCAGCAGCCTGGCGGCGGGGCGAGGCGGGGAGCTGTTTTTT
>TRBJ1-5|NA|TRBV20-1|NA
CSASRGFSPNQPQHF
TGCAGTGCTAGCAGAGGGTTTTCCCCGAATCAGCCCCAGCATTTT
>TRBJ1-1|NA|TRBV6-1|NA
CASSPTSGQGAFF
TGTGCCAGCAGTCCTACCTCCGGGCAGGGGGCTTTCTTT
>TRBJ2-1|NA|TRBV4-3|TRBD2
CASSRTYASGNEQFF
TGCGCCAGCAGCCGGACCTATGCTAGCGGAAATGAGCAGTTCTTC
>TRBJ1-1|NA|TRBV6-5|NA
CASSSFSLVRGDTEAFF
TGTGCCAGCAGTTCCTTTTCACTTGTGCGCGGGGACACTGAAGCTTTCTTT
>TRBJ2-2|NA|TRBV7-2|NA
CASSPRAGSGNTGELFF
TGTGCCAGCAGCCCTCGCGCCGGGAGTGGTAACACCGGGGAGCTGTTTTTT
>TRBJ2-5|NA|TRBV11-2|NA
CASSRSGQALKTQYF
TGTGCCAGCAGCCGTAGCGGCCAAGCATTAAAGACCCAGTACTTC
>TRBJ2-2|few|TRBV7-2|NA
CASSLDRGRGTGELFF
TGTGCCAGCAGCTTAGATCGGGGCAGGGGCACCGGGGAGCTGTTTTTT
>TRBJ2-7|NA|TRBV6-1|NA
CASSPNSGYRYEQYF
TGTGCCAGCAGTCCAAACTCAGGGTATCGGTACGAGCAGTACTTC
>TRBJ1-1|NA|TRBV7-2|NA
CASSLLRLNTEAFF
TGTGCCAGCAGCTTACTTAGACTGAACACTGAAGCTTTCTTT
>TRBJ1-4|NA|TRBV7-9|NA
CASSWSGGLLFF
TGTGCCAGCAGCTGGTCGGGGGGCCTACTGTTTTTT
>TRBJ2-1|NA|TRBV27|TRBD1
CASSSGQGINEQFF
TGTGCCAGCAGTTCGGGACAGGGTATCAATGAGCAGTTCTTC
>TRBJ2-3|few|TRBV12-3/TRBV12-4|NA
CASRRRPGADTQYF
TGTGCCAGCAGGAGGCGGCCTGGCGCAGATACGCAGTATTTT